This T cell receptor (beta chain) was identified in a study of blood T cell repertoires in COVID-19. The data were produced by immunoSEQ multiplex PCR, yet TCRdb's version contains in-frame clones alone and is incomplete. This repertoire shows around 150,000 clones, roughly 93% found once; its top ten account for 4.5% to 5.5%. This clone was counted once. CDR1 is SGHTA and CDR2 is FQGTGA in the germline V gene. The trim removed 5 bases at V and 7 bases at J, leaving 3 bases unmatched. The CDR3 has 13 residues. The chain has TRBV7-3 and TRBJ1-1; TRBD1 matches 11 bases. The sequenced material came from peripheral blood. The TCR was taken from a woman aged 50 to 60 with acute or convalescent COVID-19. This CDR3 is CASSPDRGLEAFF. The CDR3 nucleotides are TGTGCCAGCAGCCCGGACAGGGGGCTTGAAGCTTTCTTT.